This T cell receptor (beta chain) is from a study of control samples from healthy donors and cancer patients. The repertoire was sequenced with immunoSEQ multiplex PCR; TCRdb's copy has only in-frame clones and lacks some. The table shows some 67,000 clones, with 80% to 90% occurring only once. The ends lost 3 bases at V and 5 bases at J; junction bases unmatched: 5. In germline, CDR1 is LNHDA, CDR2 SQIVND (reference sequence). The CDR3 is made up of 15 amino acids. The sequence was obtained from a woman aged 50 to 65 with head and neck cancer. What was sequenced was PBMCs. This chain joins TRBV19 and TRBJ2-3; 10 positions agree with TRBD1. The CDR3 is CASSIGQGGIDTQYF. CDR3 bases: TGTGCCAGTAGTATCGGACAGGGGGGGATAGATACGCAGTATTTT.